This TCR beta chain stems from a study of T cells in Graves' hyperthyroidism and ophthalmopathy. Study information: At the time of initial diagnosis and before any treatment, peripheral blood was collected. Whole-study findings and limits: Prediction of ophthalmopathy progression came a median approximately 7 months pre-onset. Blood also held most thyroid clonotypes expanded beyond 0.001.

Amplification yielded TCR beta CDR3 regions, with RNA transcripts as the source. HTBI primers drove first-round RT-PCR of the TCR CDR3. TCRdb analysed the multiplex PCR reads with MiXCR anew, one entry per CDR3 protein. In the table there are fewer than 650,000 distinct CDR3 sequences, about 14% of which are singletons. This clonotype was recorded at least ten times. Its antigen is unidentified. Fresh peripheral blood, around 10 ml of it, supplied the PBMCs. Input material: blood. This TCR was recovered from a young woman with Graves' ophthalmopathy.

CDR3 nucleotides: TGTGCCAGCAGCGTAGGCGGGAGGGCCGTCTACGAGCAGTACTTC. This encodes CASSVGGRAVYEQYF. This sequence joins TRBV9 and TRBJ2-7; 9 nucleotides align to TRBD2. Trimming took 0 bases from V and 3 from J; bases not matched to a gene: 4. Looked up from germline, CDR1 is SGDLS and CDR2 is YYNGEE. CDR3 length equals 15 residues.